This T cell receptor (beta chain) was sequenced for a study of spatial heterogeneity in lung cancer. This CDR3 region has 15 residues. Germline CDR1 is MRHNA and CDR2 is SNTAGT. V was clipped by 2 bases and J by 4 bases; unmatched bases: 3. Every molecule of TCR cDNA had its own unique molecular identifier. A single record per CDR3 protein comes from TCRdb applying MiXCR to the 5' RACE reads. The table records over 14,000 distinct CDR3 sequences, 3.6% of them present only once. Time point: sample taken at primary tumor resection. Just over 70 TRACERx patients with early, untreated non-small cell lung cancer donated samples. Whole RNA was taken from tumor, nontumor lung or frozen PBMC; it was then sequenced unsorted. At least ten counts were recorded for this clonotype. This beta chain lies outside the target of a library built for alpha chains; its clone size means little.

Sequencing used normal lung tissue next to the tumor, obtained at surgery. The chain uses TRBV6-4 and TRBJ2-3; 10 nucleotides line up with TRBD1. The TCR originated in a male donor with early-stage non-small cell lung cancer. This CDR3 reads CASSDETGGADTQYF. The CDR3 DNA reads TGTGCCAGCAGTGACGAGACAGGGGGCGCAGATACGCAGTATTTT.